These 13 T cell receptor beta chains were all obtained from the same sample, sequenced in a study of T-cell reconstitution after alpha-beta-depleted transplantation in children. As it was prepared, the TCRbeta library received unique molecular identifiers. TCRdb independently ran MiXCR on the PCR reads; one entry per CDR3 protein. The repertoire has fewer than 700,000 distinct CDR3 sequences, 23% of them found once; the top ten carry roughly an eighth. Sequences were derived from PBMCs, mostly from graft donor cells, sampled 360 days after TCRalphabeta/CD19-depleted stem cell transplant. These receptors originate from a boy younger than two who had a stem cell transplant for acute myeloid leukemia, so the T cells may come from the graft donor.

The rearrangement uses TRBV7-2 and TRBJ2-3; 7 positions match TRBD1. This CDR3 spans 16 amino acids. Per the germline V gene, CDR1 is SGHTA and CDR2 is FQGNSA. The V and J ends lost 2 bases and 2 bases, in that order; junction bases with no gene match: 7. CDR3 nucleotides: TGTGCCAGCAGCTTAAGGGGGCAGACAACCACAGATACGCAGTATTTT. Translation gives CASSLRGQTTTDTQYF.

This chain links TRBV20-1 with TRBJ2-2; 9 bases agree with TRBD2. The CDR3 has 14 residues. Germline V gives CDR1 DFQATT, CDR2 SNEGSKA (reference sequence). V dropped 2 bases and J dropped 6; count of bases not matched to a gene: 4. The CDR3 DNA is TGCAGTGCTAGACCAGGGACTAGCTCCGGGGAGCTGTTTTTT. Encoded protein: CSARPGTSSGELFF.

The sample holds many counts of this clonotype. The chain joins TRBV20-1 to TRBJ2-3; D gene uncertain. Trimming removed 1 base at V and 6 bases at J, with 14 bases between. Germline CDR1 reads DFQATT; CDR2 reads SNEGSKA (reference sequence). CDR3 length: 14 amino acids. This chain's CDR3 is CSARARPPRDTQYF. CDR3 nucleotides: TGCAGTGCTAGAGCCAGACCCCCACGTGATACGCAGTATTTT.

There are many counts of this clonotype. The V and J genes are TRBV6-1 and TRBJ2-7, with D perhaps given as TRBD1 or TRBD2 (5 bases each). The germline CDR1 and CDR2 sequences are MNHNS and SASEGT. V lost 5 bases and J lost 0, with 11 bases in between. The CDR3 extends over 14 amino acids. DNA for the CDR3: TGTGCCAGCAGTAATAGAGGGGACTCCTACGAGCAGTACTTC. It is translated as CASSNRGDSYEQYF.

The CDR3 region is CSGRPAYGYTF. As DNA, the CDR3 is TGCAGTGGTCGACCGGCCTATGGCTACACCTTC. The V and J genes are TRBV20-1 and TRBJ1-2; D unclear. This CDR3 contains 11 residues. Germline-derived CDR1 and CDR2 are DFQATT and SNEGSKA (reference sequence). The ends were cut back, 7 bases at V and 4 bases at J, with 10 bases in the middle.

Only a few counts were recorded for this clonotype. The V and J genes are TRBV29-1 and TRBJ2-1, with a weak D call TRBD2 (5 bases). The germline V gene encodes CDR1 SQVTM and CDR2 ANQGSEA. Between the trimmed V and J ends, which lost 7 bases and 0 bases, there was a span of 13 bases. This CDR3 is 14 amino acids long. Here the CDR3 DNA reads TGCAGCGCCCCCACCAGCGGCTCCTACAATGAGCAGTTCTTC. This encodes CSAPTSGSYNEQFF.

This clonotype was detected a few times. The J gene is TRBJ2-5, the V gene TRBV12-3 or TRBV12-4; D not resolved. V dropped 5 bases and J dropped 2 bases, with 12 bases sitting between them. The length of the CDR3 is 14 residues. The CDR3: CASSGLVGQETQYF. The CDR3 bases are TGTGCCAGCAGTGGCCTCGTCGGGCAAGAGACCCAGTACTTC.

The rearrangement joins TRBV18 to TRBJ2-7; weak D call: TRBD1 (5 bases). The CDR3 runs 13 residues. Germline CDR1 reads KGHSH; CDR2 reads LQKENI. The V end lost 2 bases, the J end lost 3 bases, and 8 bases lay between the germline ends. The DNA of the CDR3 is TGTGCCAGCTCACCAGGGGCTAGCTACGAGCAGTACTTC. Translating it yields CASSPGASYEQYF.

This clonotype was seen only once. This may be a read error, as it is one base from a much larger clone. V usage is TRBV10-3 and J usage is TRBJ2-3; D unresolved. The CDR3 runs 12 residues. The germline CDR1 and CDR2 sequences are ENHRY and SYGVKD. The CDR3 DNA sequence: TGTACCATCAGTGAGTCTAGAGATACGCAGTATTTT. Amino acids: CTISESRDTQYF.

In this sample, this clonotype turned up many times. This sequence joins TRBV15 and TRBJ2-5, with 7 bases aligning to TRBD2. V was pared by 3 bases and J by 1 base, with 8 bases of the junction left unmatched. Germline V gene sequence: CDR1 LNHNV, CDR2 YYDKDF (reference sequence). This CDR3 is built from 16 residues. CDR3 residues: CATSSPSLAAQETQYF. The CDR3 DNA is TGTGCCACCAGCAGCCCTTCTCTAGCGGCCCAAGAGACCCAGTACTTC.

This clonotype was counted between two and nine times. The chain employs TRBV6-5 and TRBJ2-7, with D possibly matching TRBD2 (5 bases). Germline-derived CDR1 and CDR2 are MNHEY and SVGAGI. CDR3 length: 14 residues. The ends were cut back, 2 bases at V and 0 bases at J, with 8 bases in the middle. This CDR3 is CASSYGGFSYEQYF. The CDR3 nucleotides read TGTGCCAGCAGTTACGGCGGGTTCTCCTACGAGCAGTACTTC.

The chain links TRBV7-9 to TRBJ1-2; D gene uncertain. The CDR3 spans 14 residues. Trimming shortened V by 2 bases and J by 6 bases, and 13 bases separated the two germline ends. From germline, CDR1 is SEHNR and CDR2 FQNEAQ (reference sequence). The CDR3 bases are TGTGCCAGCAGCTTACATGGGAGCCGCCATGGCTACACCTTC. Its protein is CASSLHGSRHGYTF.

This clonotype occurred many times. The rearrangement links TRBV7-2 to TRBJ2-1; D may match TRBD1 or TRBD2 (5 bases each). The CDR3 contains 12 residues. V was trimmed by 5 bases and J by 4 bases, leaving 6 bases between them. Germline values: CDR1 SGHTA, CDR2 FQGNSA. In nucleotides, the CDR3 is TGTGCCAGCAGCGGGGGATACAATGAGCAGTTCTTC. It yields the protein CASSGGYNEQFF.